This is a list of T cell receptor beta chains from one sample in a study of shared clonotypes between healthy human individuals. Clones were sequenced by immunoSEQ multiplex PCR, and TCRdb holds only the in-frame ones, with some missing. The sample records about 1 million clones, about 75% being singletons. Sequencing was done on a sample of memory CD4+ T cells sorted from blood. All receptors derive from a young man in good health. The CDR3 runs from the conserved cysteine through the conserved F or W. Each record gives: J gene, clone size, D gene, V gene, CDR3 DNA, CDR3 protein. D genes are given only for firm matches. For some rows the clone size is stated as once, few or many, or as a class when expanded; others skip it.

J gene: TRBJ2-4; clone size: NA; D gene: NA; V gene: TRBV4-1; CDR3 DNA: TGCGCCAGCAGCCAAGGGGTACTAGCAAAAGCCAAAAACATTCAGTACTTC; CDR3 protein: CASSQGVLAKAKNIQYF
J gene: TRBJ2-3; clone size: NA; D gene: NA; V gene: TRBV19; CDR3 DNA: TGTGCCAGTACCGCCACTTCGACTAGCACAGATACGCAGTATTTT; CDR3 protein: CASTATSTSTDTQYF
J gene: TRBJ2-3; clone size: NA; D gene: TRBD2; V gene: TRBV4-3; CDR3 DNA: TGCGCCAGCAGCCATTCACTAGCGGGAGCTAGCACAGATACGCAGTATTTT; CDR3 protein: CASSHSLAGASTDTQYF
J gene: TRBJ2-2; clone size: NA; D gene: TRBD1; V gene: TRBV9; CDR3 DNA: TGTGCCAGCAGCGCGGGACAGGGAAGAGCCACCGGGGAGCTGTTTTTT; CDR3 protein: CASSAGQGRATGELFF
J gene: TRBJ1-1; clone size: NA; D gene: NA; V gene: TRBV2; CDR3 DNA: TGTGCCAGCAGCGAAAGGGGGGTACGGGGCACTGAAGCTTTCTTT; CDR3 protein: CASSERGVRGTEAFF
J gene: TRBJ2-3; clone size: NA; D gene: TRBD2; V gene: TRBV5-1; CDR3 DNA: TGCGCCAGCAGCTATTCCAGCGGGGGCACAGATACGCAGTATTTT; CDR3 protein: CASSYSSGGTDTQYF
J gene: TRBJ1-6; clone size: many; D gene: TRBD1; V gene: TRBV10-3; CDR3 DNA: TGTGCCATCAGCCCCGGACAGGGGGTTTCACCCCTCCACTTT; CDR3 protein: CAISPGQGVSPLHF
J gene: TRBJ2-7; clone size: NA; D gene: TRBD1; V gene: TRBV27; CDR3 DNA: TGTGCCAGCAGTTTATTGGGTGGGGACAGGGGCTACGAGCAGTACTTC; CDR3 protein: CASSLLGGDRGYEQYF
J gene: TRBJ2-1; clone size: few; D gene: NA; V gene: TRBV6-1; CDR3 DNA: TGTGCCAGCAACCAACTAGATCCCCCCTACAATGAGCAGTTCTTC; CDR3 protein: CASNQLDPPYNEQFF
J gene: TRBJ2-5; clone size: once; D gene: TRBD1; V gene: TRBV18; CDR3 DNA: TGTGCCAGCTCGCCACAGGGGCCGGAGACCCAGTACTTC; CDR3 protein: CASSPQGPETQYF
J gene: TRBJ2-3; clone size: NA; D gene: NA; V gene: TRBV28; CDR3 DNA: TGTGCCAGCAGTTTGGCGGGTTTGGATACGCAGTATTTT; CDR3 protein: CASSLAGLDTQYF
J gene: TRBJ1-1; clone size: NA; D gene: NA; V gene: TRBV5-1; CDR3 DNA: TGCGCCAGCAGCTCAGGGCAATCGAACACTGAAGCTTTCTTT; CDR3 protein: CASSSGQSNTEAFF
J gene: TRBJ2-3; clone size: once; D gene: NA; V gene: TRBV19; CDR3 DNA: TGTGCCAGTAAGCCGAATTTTAGCACAGATACGCAGTATTTT; CDR3 protein: CASKPNFSTDTQYF
J gene: TRBJ1-5; clone size: NA; D gene: NA; V gene: TRBV2; CDR3 DNA: TGTGCCAGCAGTGAAAGCAGCAATCAGCCCCAGCATTTT; CDR3 protein: CASSESSNQPQHF
J gene: TRBJ1-2; clone size: NA; D gene: NA; V gene: TRBV7-9; CDR3 DNA: TGTGCCAGCAGCTTAGAGGGCGGTCCAGGCTACACCTTC; CDR3 protein: CASSLEGGPGYTF
J gene: TRBJ2-3; clone size: NA; D gene: NA; V gene: TRBV16; CDR3 DNA: TGTGCCAGCAGCCAAATAGACGGCGGGAGCACAGATACGCAGTATTTT; CDR3 protein: CASSQIDGGSTDTQYF
J gene: TRBJ2-5; clone size: NA; D gene: TRBD2; V gene: TRBV2; CDR3 DNA: TGTGCCAGCAGTGGGATGTCTAGCGGAAAAGAGACCCAGTACTTC; CDR3 protein: CASSGMSSGKETQYF
J gene: TRBJ1-2; clone size: once; D gene: NA; V gene: TRBV18; CDR3 DNA: TGTGCCAGCTCACCCCAGGACCCCAAAGTATTTGGCTACACCTTC; CDR3 protein: CASSPQDPKVFGYTF
J gene: TRBJ1-1; clone size: few; D gene: NA; V gene: TRBV7-2; CDR3 DNA: TGTGCCAGCAGCTTAGGGCAGAACACTGAAGCTTTCTTT; CDR3 protein: CASSLGQNTEAFF
J gene: TRBJ2-5; clone size: NA; D gene: TRBD1; V gene: TRBV18; CDR3 DNA: TGTGCCAGCTCACTTCAACAGGGGTTCCAAGAGACCCAGTACTTC; CDR3 protein: CASSLQQGFQETQYF
J gene: TRBJ2-3; clone size: NA; D gene: TRBD2; V gene: TRBV5-5; CDR3 DNA: TGTGCCAGCAGCTTTCTGGCGGGAGGACGGAGGTTCACAGATACGCAGTATTTT; CDR3 protein: CASSFLAGGRRFTDTQYF
J gene: TRBJ1-1; clone size: once; D gene: NA; V gene: TRBV18; CDR3 DNA: TGTGCCAGCTCTCGAGGGGGGGACGGTACTGAAGCTTTCTTT; CDR3 protein: CASSRGGDGTEAFF
J gene: TRBJ2-7; clone size: NA; D gene: TRBD1; V gene: TRBV4-1; CDR3 DNA: TGCGCCAGCAGCCAAGGAATCGGGACAGGGATGGGGGAGCAGTACTTC; CDR3 protein: CASSQGIGTGMGEQYF
J gene: TRBJ2-1; clone size: NA; D gene: NA; V gene: TRBV7-9; CDR3 DNA: TGTGCCAGCAGCTTAGCTCATGAGCAGTTCTTC; CDR3 protein: CASSLAHEQFF
J gene: TRBJ2-1; clone size: NA; D gene: TRBD1; V gene: TRBV7-2; CDR3 DNA: TGTGCCAGCAGGGGACAGAGCTCCTACAATGAGCAGTTCTTC; CDR3 protein: CASRGQSSYNEQFF
J gene: TRBJ2-7; clone size: NA; D gene: NA; V gene: TRBV7-9; CDR3 DNA: TGTGCCAGCAGCTTAGGGGGGACGCTTGCCTACGAGCAGTACTTC; CDR3 protein: CASSLGGTLAYEQYF
J gene: TRBJ2-7; clone size: many; D gene: TRBD1; V gene: TRBV5-1; CDR3 DNA: TGCGCCAGCAGCTCCGGGACAGGGGGCAGGTCGGGTGAGCAGTACTTC; CDR3 protein: CASSSGTGGRSGEQYF
J gene: TRBJ1-5; clone size: NA; D gene: TRBD1; V gene: TRBV15; CDR3 DNA: TGTGCCACCAGCCCAAGGGACAGTTCCAATCAGCCCCAGCATTTT; CDR3 protein: CATSPRDSSNQPQHF
J gene: TRBJ1-2; clone size: NA; D gene: NA; V gene: TRBV5-1; CDR3 DNA: TGCGCCAGCAGCCCCAGGGCGAACTATGGCTACACCTTC; CDR3 protein: CASSPRANYGYTF
J gene: TRBJ2-5; clone size: NA; D gene: NA; V gene: TRBV5-4; CDR3 DNA: TGTGCCAGCAGCCCAGCACAGGGGAGGGAGACCCAGTACTTC; CDR3 protein: CASSPAQGRETQYF
J gene: TRBJ2-1; clone size: NA; D gene: NA; V gene: TRBV2; CDR3 DNA: TGTGCCAGCGCATGGGACTCCCCCTCCTACAATGAGCAGTTCTTC; CDR3 protein: CASAWDSPSYNEQFF
J gene: TRBJ1-3; clone size: NA; D gene: NA; V gene: TRBV27; CDR3 DNA: TGTGCCAGCAGTGGACGACAAACGCGAAACACCATATATTTT; CDR3 protein: CASSGRQTRNTIYF
J gene: TRBJ2-2; clone size: NA; D gene: TRBD1; V gene: TRBV18; CDR3 DNA: TGTGCCAGCTCACCTCAGGGGGCCAACACCGGGGAGCTGTTTTTT; CDR3 protein: CASSPQGANTGELFF
J gene: TRBJ2-7; clone size: few; D gene: NA; V gene: TRBV25-1; CDR3 DNA: TGTGCCAGCAGTGATCAGGGTACAATGATTTACGAGCAGTACTTC; CDR3 protein: CASSDQGTMIYEQYF
J gene: TRBJ2-6; clone size: NA; D gene: NA; V gene: TRBV10-1; CDR3 DNA: TGCGCCAGCAGTGCTAGCTCTGGGGCCAACGTCCTGACTTTC; CDR3 protein: CASSASSGANVLTF
J gene: TRBJ1-4; clone size: NA; D gene: NA; V gene: TRBV29-1; CDR3 DNA: TGCAGCGTCTCCGGGACAACTAATGAAAAACTGTTTTTT; CDR3 protein: CSVSGTTNEKLFF
J gene: TRBJ1-1; clone size: few; D gene: NA; V gene: TRBV6-5; CDR3 DNA: TGTGCCAGCAGTCGCCAGTTCGACAGTGAAGCTTTCTTT; CDR3 protein: CASSRQFDSEAFF
J gene: TRBJ2-5; clone size: NA; D gene: NA; V gene: TRBV10-1; CDR3 DNA: TGCGCCAGCAGTGACGATCAGCCTGGGGAAACCCAGTACTTC; CDR3 protein: CASSDDQPGETQYF
J gene: TRBJ2-7; clone size: NA; D gene: TRBD1; V gene: TRBV11-2; CDR3 DNA: TGTGCCAGCAGCCCCAGGGGGAAGACAGGGCCTTACGAGCAGTACTTC; CDR3 protein: CASSPRGKTGPYEQYF
J gene: TRBJ1-5; clone size: NA; D gene: NA; V gene: TRBV10-3; CDR3 DNA: TGTGCCATCAGTGAGGGCGGGCAGCTTAATCAGCCCCAGCATTTT; CDR3 protein: CAISEGGQLNQPQHF
J gene: TRBJ2-3; clone size: NA; D gene: NA; V gene: TRBV6-5; CDR3 DNA: TGTGCCAGCAGTTACGGCCAGGGAGTTACAGATACGCAGTATTTT; CDR3 protein: CASSYGQGVTDTQYF
J gene: TRBJ2-1; clone size: few; D gene: TRBD2; V gene: TRBV5-4; CDR3 DNA: TGTGCCAGCAGCGTCCTAGCGGCCTTCCCCTACAATGAGCAGTTCTTC; CDR3 protein: CASSVLAAFPYNEQFF
J gene: TRBJ2-5; clone size: NA; D gene: NA; V gene: TRBV5-8; CDR3 DNA: TGTGCCAGCAGCAGGACAGAGGAGACCCAGTACTTC; CDR3 protein: CASSRTEETQYF
J gene: TRBJ1-1; clone size: NA; D gene: NA; V gene: TRBV5-8; CDR3 DNA: TGTGCCAGCAGCTTGGTTGGGCGGCTTTTGAACACTGAAGCTTTCTTT; CDR3 protein: CASSLVGRLLNTEAFF
J gene: TRBJ1-5; clone size: NA; D gene: TRBD1; V gene: TRBV4-2; CDR3 DNA: TGTGCCAGCAGCCAAGATCCCGGACAGGGCGATAGCAATCAGCCCCAGCATTTT; CDR3 protein: CASSQDPGQGDSNQPQHF
J gene: TRBJ2-6; clone size: NA; D gene: NA; V gene: TRBV27; CDR3 DNA: TGTGCCAGCATTCACCTTGTCTCTGGGGCCAACGTCCTGACTTTC; CDR3 protein: CASIHLVSGANVLTF
J gene: TRBJ1-5; clone size: NA; D gene: NA; V gene: TRBV9; CDR3 DNA: TGTGCCAGCAGCGTGGGGGGAAGCAATCAGCCCCAGCATTTT; CDR3 protein: CASSVGGSNQPQHF
J gene: TRBJ2-2; clone size: NA; D gene: TRBD2; V gene: TRBV5-1; CDR3 DNA: TGCGCCAGCAGCGTAGCGGGGGGGCCCGACACCGGGGAGCTGTTTTTT; CDR3 protein: CASSVAGGPDTGELFF
J gene: TRBJ2-2; clone size: NA; D gene: NA; V gene: TRBV6-6; CDR3 DNA: TGTGCCAGCAGTTACGGGCTAGATCTCTCACCCGGGGAGCTGTTTTTT; CDR3 protein: CASSYGLDLSPGELFF
J gene: TRBJ1-1; clone size: NA; D gene: NA; V gene: TRBV5-5; CDR3 DNA: TGTGCCAGCAGCTTGGATGCAGGGGCGTATAACACTGAAGCTTTCTTT; CDR3 protein: CASSLDAGAYNTEAFF
J gene: TRBJ2-7; clone size: few; D gene: NA; V gene: TRBV19; CDR3 DNA: TGTGCCACAATGGATTTGTCGGGCAGCTACGAGCAGTACTTC; CDR3 protein: CATMDLSGSYEQYF
J gene: TRBJ2-7; clone size: NA; D gene: NA; V gene: TRBV10-1; CDR3 DNA: TGCGCCAGCAGTCCAACAGGGAGTCGGATTTACGAGCAGTACTTC; CDR3 protein: CASSPTGSRIYEQYF